Given below is one T cell receptor beta chain in context. Its antigen remains undetermined. Base qualities are not at hand, and no much larger clone is one base apart. These data belong to a study of cytomegalovirus exposure and HLA in healthy donors (dated by TCRdb to 2016 to 2017). About the study as a whole: According to a later analysis, the 120 or so validation repertoires were produced on the same platform as the roughly 600 repertoires of the first cohort. A separate validation cohort of roughly 130 different subjects was used in addition to the approximately 700-subject first cohort. To predict cytomegalovirus infection status, the study combined high-throughput TCR immunosequencing, statistical association of individual TCRs with disease status, and machine learning. The aim of the study was to test whether cataloging public T cell receptors could identify signatures of past pathogen exposure. What the research found in general, with its limitations: Cytomegalovirus status was reported to be diagnosed by the classifier with high specificity and sensitivity in both the original and validation cohorts. While some public TCRs were present in many individuals, most TCR sequences turned up only very rarely across donors. The authors suggested that the approach could potentially be generalized to other disease states and immunological phenotypes. Of the cluster scores, approximately 95% were above 0 in a later analysis, which found that TCRs clustered in the first cohort also tended to co-occur in the 90 to 150 validation repertoires. A later analysis lacked HLA typing for the validation cohort, so it scored co-occurrence in that cohort across all 120 repertoires. In vitro tests confirmed that a few of the cytomegalovirus-associated TCR beta chains recognize cytomegalovirus antigens. A total of 150 to 200 TCR beta chains were listed by the study as associated with cytomegalovirus.

The donors were included in the validation cohort of over a hundred subjects, a group kept apart from the roughly 670-subject first cohort. Counted from cysteine to phenylalanine, this CDR3 has 14 amino acids. Of the read, only the CDR3 DNA is kept; its 42 bases are in frame from base 1. The CDR1 and CDR2 encoded by the germline V gene are MNHEY and SVGAGI. The V end loses 4 bases and the J end loses 7 bases, and a stretch of 13 bases separates them. Library generation was performed with the immunoSEQ multiplex PCR assay. For the original study's pipeline: A statistical classification framework was developed to diagnose cytomegalovirus status using the catalog of TCR beta chain sequences. What TCRdb holds here is the immuneACCESS table cut down to in-frame rearrangements. Part of the clones is not present; checked against another copy, under half of the missing clones reflect an unresolved V gene, and the others are unexplained. V and J calls and clone size are those listed in that table; D and trimming were worked out from the DNA. The sample table shows 110,000 or so clones, and approximately 86% are seen once. Approximately 4.5% of the sample is held by the ten biggest clonotypes.

The chain joins TRBV6-5 to TRBJ2-2; TRBD1 is a weak D gene call, 5 bases matching. This sequence originates from a man younger than 30 in good health and CMV-seropositive. The material sequenced was PBMCs. This receptor carries the CDR3 CASSSARVGGELFF. In nucleotide form, the sequence is TGTGCCAGCAGTTCTGCCAGGGTGGGCGGGGAGCTGTTTTTT.